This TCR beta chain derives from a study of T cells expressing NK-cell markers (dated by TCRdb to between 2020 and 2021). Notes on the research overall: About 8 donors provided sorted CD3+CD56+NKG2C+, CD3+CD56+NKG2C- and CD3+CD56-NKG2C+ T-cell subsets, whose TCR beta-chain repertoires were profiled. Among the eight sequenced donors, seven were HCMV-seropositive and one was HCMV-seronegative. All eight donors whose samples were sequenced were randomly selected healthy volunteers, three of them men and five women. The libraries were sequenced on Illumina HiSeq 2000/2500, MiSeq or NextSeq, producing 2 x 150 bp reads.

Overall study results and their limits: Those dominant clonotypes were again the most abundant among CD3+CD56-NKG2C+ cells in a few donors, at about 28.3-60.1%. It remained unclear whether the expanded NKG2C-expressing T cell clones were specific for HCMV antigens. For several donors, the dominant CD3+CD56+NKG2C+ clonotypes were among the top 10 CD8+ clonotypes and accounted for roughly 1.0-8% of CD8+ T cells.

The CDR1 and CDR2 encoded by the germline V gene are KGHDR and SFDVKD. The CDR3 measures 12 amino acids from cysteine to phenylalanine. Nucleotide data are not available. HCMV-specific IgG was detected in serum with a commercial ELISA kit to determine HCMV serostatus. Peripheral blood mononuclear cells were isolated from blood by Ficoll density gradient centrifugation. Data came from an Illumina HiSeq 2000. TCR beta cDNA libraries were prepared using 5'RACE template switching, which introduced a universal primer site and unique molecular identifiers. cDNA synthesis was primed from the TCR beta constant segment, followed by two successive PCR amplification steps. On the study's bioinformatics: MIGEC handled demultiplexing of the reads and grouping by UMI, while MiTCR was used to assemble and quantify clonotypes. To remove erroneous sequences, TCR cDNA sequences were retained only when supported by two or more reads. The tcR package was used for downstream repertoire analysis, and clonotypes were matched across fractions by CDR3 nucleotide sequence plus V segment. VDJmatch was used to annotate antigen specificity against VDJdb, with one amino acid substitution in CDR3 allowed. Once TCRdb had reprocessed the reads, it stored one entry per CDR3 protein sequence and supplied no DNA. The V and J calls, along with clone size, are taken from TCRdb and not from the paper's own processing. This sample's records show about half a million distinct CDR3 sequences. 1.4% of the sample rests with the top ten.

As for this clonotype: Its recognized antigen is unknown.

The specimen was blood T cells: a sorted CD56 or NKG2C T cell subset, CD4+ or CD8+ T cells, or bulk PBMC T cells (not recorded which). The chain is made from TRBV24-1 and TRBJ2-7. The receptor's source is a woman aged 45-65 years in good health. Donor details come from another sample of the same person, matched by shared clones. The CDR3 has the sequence CATSAADYEQYF.